The rows below give T cell receptor beta chains drawn from one sample of a study of T cells in Graves' hyperthyroidism and ophthalmopathy. MiXCR, run by TCRdb on the multiplex PCR reads, gives a single entry per CDR3 protein. Found here are approximately 58,000 distinct CDR3 sequences, around 50% of them singletons; the top ten hold under 15%. Sequencing was carried out using blood. Receptor source: a woman aged 25 to 39 with Graves' ophthalmopathy. CDR3s include the opening cysteine and the closing phenylalanine or tryptophan. D genes are given only for firm matches. Rows may omit the clone size; those that give it use once, few, many or a size class.

size: NA; J: TRBJ2-7; D: NA; V: TRBV5-6; length: 14; DNA: TGTGCCAGCAGCGCCGGGACGTCATCCTACGAGCAGTACTTC; CDR3: CASSAGTSSYEQYF
size: few; J: TRBJ2-7; D: TRBD2; V: TRBV18; length: 17; DNA: TGTGCCAGCTCACCACCGGTAGCGGGAGAACGCTCCTACGAGCAGTACTTC; CDR3: CASSPPVAGERSYEQYF
size: NA; J: TRBJ1-1; D: NA; V: TRBV9; length: 13; DNA: TGTGCCAGCAGCCAGGACGCTAACACTGAAGCTTTCTTT; CDR3: CASSQDANTEAFF
size: medium-sized; J: TRBJ2-7; D: NA; V: TRBV7-6; length: 13; DNA: TGTGCCAGCAGCTTAGTTGGGGGAAACGAGCAGTACTTC; CDR3: CASSLVGGNEQYF
size: medium-sized; J: TRBJ1-1; D: NA; V: TRBV29-1; length: 14; DNA: TGCAGCGTTGAGGGTTCAGCCAGGAACACTGAAGCTTTCTTT; CDR3: CSVEGSARNTEAFF
size: NA; J: TRBJ1-6; D: TRBD1; V: TRBV7-9; length: 14; DNA: TGTGCCAGCAGTTTAGCAGGGGGCGGGTCACCCCTCCACTTT; CDR3: CASSLAGGGSPLHF
size: NA; J: TRBJ2-4; D: NA; V: TRBV9; length: 15; DNA: TGTGCCAGCAGCGGTATCAGGGGTGGCAAAAACATTCAGTACTTC; CDR3: CASSGIRGGKNIQYF
size: many; J: TRBJ2-2; D: TRBD1; V: TRBV5-1; length: 17; DNA: TGCGCCAGCAGCTTGAGTAGCCCCGGACAGGGGACCGGGGAGCTGTTTTTT; CDR3: CASSLSSPGQGTGELFF
size: many; J: TRBJ2-7; D: TRBD1; V: TRBV11-2; length: 15; DNA: TGTGCCAGCAGCTCTCCGGGACAGGGCTACCACGAGCAGTACTTC; CDR3: CASSSPGQGYHEQYF
size: NA; J: TRBJ1-6; D: TRBD1; V: TRBV7-3; length: 13; DNA: TGTGCCAGCAGCCCTGGACAGGGTTTACCCCTCCACTTT; CDR3: CASSPGQGLPLHF
size: many; J: TRBJ1-2; D: TRBD1; V: TRBV20-1; length: 17; DNA: TGCAGTGCTACCCCCGGGACAGGGGGCTTTTGGCGCTATGGCTACACCTTC; CDR3: CSATPGTGGFWRYGYTF
size: NA; J: TRBJ2-1; D: NA; V: TRBV6-1; length: 11; DNA: TGTGCCAGCACCTTGGGCCATGGCCGGTTCTTC; CDR3: CASTLGHGRFF
size: many; J: TRBJ1-5; D: NA; V: TRBV11-2; length: 15; DNA: TGTGCCAGCAGCCTACGAGCAGGGGGCAATCAGCCCCAGCATTTT; CDR3: CASSLRAGGNQPQHF
size: medium-sized; J: TRBJ2-7; D: NA; V: TRBV6-4; length: 16; DNA: TGTGCCAGCAGTGACGGTAGGGCAGCGGAGGCCTACGAGCAGTACTTC; CDR3: CASSDGRAAEAYEQYF
size: NA; J: TRBJ2-1; D: TRBD1; V: TRBV20-1; length: 14; DNA: TGCAGTGCTAGTGGGTGGGACAGCTACAATGAGCAGTTCTTC; CDR3: CSASGWDSYNEQFF
size: NA; J: TRBJ1-4; D: TRBD1; V: TRBV3-1; length: 16; DNA: TGTGCCAGCAGCCCGGGACAGCTTGCAACTAATGAAAAACTGTTTTTT; CDR3: CASSPGQLATNEKLFF
size: NA; J: TRBJ2-7; D: TRBD2; V: TRBV20-1; length: 14; DNA: TGCAGTGCTAATCCCGGGACTAGCGATCACGAGCAGTACTTC; CDR3: CSANPGTSDHEQYF
size: NA; J: TRBJ1-1; D: NA; V: TRBV27; length: 16; DNA: TGTGCCAGCAGTGGGGGCAGGGGAGGAGAGGGCACTGAAGCTTTCTTT; CDR3: CASSGGRGGEGTEAFF
size: many; J: TRBJ2-7; D: TRBD1; V: TRBV11-2; length: 14; DNA: TGTGCCAGCACCCCCGGGACAGGGGACTACGAGCAGTACTTC; CDR3: CASTPGTGDYEQYF
size: NA; J: TRBJ2-5; D: NA; V: TRBV29-1; length: 12; DNA: TGCAGCCCCTGGTGGGACCTGGAGACCCAGTACTTC; CDR3: CSPWWDLETQYF
size: many; J: TRBJ2-1; D: NA; V: TRBV11-3; length: 16; DNA: TGTGCCAGCAGCCCTAAGACCCCGAGCTCCTACAATGAGCAGTTCTTC; CDR3: CASSPKTPSSYNEQFF
size: many; J: TRBJ2-7; D: NA; V: TRBV13; length: 14; DNA: TGTGCCAGCAGCTTAGGCCGCCAGAACTACGAGCAGTACTTC; CDR3: CASSLGRQNYEQYF
size: NA; J: TRBJ1-1; D: NA; V: TRBV18; length: 14; DNA: TGTGCCAGCTCTACTTCGGGGTCCCCCACTGAAGCTTTCTTT; CDR3: CASSTSGSPTEAFF
size: many; J: TRBJ2-7; D: NA; V: TRBV20-1; length: 13; DNA: TGCAGTGCTCGGGCGGGGCCTGCGGGCGAGCAGTACTTC; CDR3: CSARAGPAGEQYF
size: NA; J: TRBJ2-1; D: TRBD1; V: TRBV7-9; length: 16; DNA: TGTGCCAGCAGAATTACCGGACAGGGGGCGCAAAGTGAGCAGTTCTTC; CDR3: CASRITGQGAQSEQFF
size: many; J: TRBJ2-7; D: NA; V: TRBV2; length: 12; DNA: TGTGCCAGCAGCCCCCTGGGTTTACGGCAGTACTTC; CDR3: CASSPLGLRQYF
size: NA; J: TRBJ2-1; D: TRBD2; V: TRBV7-3; length: 15; DNA: TGTGCCAGCAGCTTAGGGACTAGCGGAAGGGAGCGGGGCCTCTTC; CDR3: CASSLGTSGRERGLF
size: many; J: TRBJ2-1; D: TRBD2; V: TRBV5-8; length: 16; DNA: TGTGCCAGCAGCTCGGAGAAGCGGGACGGGGTGCGTGAGCAGTTCTTC; CDR3: CASSSEKRDGVREQFF
size: many; J: TRBJ2-1; D: NA; V: TRBV6-4; length: 13; DNA: TGTGCCAGCAGTGTAACAGACTACAATGAGCAGTTCTTC; CDR3: CASSVTDYNEQFF
size: NA; J: TRBJ1-5; D: NA; V: TRBV7-7; length: 13; DNA: TGTGCTAGCAGCGCCGGGACGGGGCAGCCCCAGCATTTT; CDR3: CASSAGTGQPQHF
size: NA; J: TRBJ1-1; D: NA; V: TRBV28; length: 13; DNA: TGTGCCGGGGGGGAGGGCCTGAACACTGAAGCTTTCTTT; CDR3: CAGGEGLNTEAFF
size: few; J: TRBJ2-2; D: TRBD2; V: TRBV6-4; length: 18; DNA: TGTGCCAGCAGTGACTCCGCCCGGGGGACTAGCCCGTCCGGGGAGCTGTTTTTT; CDR3: CASSDSARGTSPSGELFF
size: NA; J: TRBJ2-7; D: TRBD2; V: TRBV2; length: 13; DNA: TGTGCCAGCGGTCCTAGCGGACGGTACGAGCAGTACTTC; CDR3: CASGPSGRYEQYF
size: medium-sized; J: TRBJ2-7; D: NA; V: TRBV10-2; length: 11; DNA: TGCGCCAGCAGTGAGGTCGGCGAGCAGTACTTC; CDR3: CASSEVGEQYF
size: many; J: TRBJ2-5; D: NA; V: TRBV7-3; length: 14; DNA: TGTGCCAGCAGCTTACGATCCTGGAGGGAGACCCAGTACTTC; CDR3: CASSLRSWRETQYF
size: NA; J: TRBJ2-3; D: TRBD2; V: TRBV18; length: 17; DNA: TGTGCCAGCTCACCCACCAGGGTAGCGGGAGTCGTCGATACGCAGTATTTT; CDR3: CASSPTRVAGVVDTQYF
size: many; J: TRBJ2-7; D: TRBD1; V: TRBV11-2; length: 14; DNA: TGTGCCAGCAGCCCCGGGACAGGGGGCTACGAGCAGTACTTC; CDR3: CASSPGTGGYEQYF
size: many; J: TRBJ2-7; D: NA; V: TRBV20-1; length: 12; DNA: TGCAGTGCTAGAGAAGACGGACACGAGCAGTACTTC; CDR3: CSAREDGHEQYF
size: NA; J: TRBJ2-3; D: NA; V: TRBV2; length: 13; DNA: TGTGCCAGCAGTCAACAGGGCACAGATACGCAGTGTTTT; CDR3: CASSQQGTDTQCF
size: NA; J: TRBJ1-4; D: NA; V: TRBV6-5; length: 14; DNA: TGTGCCAGCAGTTACGGGACACCTAATGAAAAACTGTTTTTC; CDR3: CASSYGTPNEKLFF
size: NA; J: TRBJ2-2; D: NA; V: TRBV9; length: 15; DNA: TGTGCCTGCAGCGTAGGGGGGCTTAGCACCGGGGAGCTGTTTTTT; CDR3: CACSVGGLSTGELFF